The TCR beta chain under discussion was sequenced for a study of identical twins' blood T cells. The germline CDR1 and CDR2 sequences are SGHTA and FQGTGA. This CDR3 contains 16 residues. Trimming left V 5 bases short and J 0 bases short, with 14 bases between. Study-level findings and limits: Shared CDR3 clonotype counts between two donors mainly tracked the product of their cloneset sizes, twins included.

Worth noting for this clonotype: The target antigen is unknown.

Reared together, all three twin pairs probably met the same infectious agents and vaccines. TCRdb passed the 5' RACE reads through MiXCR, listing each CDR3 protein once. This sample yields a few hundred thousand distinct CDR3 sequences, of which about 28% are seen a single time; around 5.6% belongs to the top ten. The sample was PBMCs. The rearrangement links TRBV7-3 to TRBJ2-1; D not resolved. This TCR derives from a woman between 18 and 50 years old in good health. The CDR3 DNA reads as TGTGCCAGCAGCCCCCTGGTCGATAGCTCCTACAATGAGCAGTTCTTC. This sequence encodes CASSPLVDSSYNEQFF.